Described below is a single TCR beta chain sequence and its context. These data are taken from a study of blood T cell repertoires in COVID-19. The germline V gene has CDR1 SGHNT and CDR2 YYREEE (reference sequence). This CDR3 contains 13 residues. V was pared by 4 bases and J by 7 bases, with 7 bases of the junction left unmatched. Authors' processing steps: Counts of nucleated cells, estimated from reference gene primer amplification, were obtained. The assay was immunoSEQ multiplex PCR, and TCRdb's table has in-frame clones only and misses some. The V and J calls and clone size come from that table; D and trimming were worked out from the DNA. The data hold approximately 150,000 clones, with around 84% observed a single time.

Sequenced material: PBMCs or T cells enriched from blood (not recorded which). The chain links TRBV5-4 to TRBJ2-7, with TRBD1 matching 8 bases. The sequence was obtained from a man aged 35 to 55 with acute COVID-19. The CDR3 bases are TGTGCCAGCAGCGTGGACAGGGATCGGGAGCAGTACTTC. This encodes CASSVDRDREQYF. Based on the CDR3 plus reference TRBV5-4 and TRBJ2-7, the full variable domain is ETGVTQSPTHLIKTRGQQVTLRCSSQSGHNTVSWYQQALGQGPQFIFQYYREEENGRGNFPPRFSGLQFPNYSSELNVNALELDDSALYLCASSVDRDREQYFGPGTRLTVT.